The TCR beta chain under discussion was sequenced for a study of T cell changes during pregnancy in multiple sclerosis. Using immunoSEQ multiplex PCR, the repertoire was profiled, and TCRdb retains in-frame clones only, with some absent. Of around 48,000 clones in the sample, over 80% are singletons; the top ten hold approximately 0.61%. This CDR3 is 17 amino acids long. Trimming removed 1 base at V and 3 bases at J, with 17 bases between. Per germline, CDR1 SGHAT and CDR2 FQNNGV. The receptor was derived from a female donor with multiple sclerosis, enrolled in a pregnancy study. The rearrangement joins TRBV11-2 to TRBJ2-3; D is possibly TRBD2 (6 bases). Sequencing was performed on CD4+ T cells from peripheral blood mononuclear cells, taken in the third trimester of pregnancy. In DNA form, the CDR3 reads TGTGCCAGCAGCTTAGTACTAACAGGAGGGTTAACAGATACGCAGTATTTT. It specifies CASSLVLTGGLTDTQYF.